Sequencing of this T cell receptor beta chain was carried out in a study of cytomegalovirus exposure and HLA in healthy donors. The V end was cut by 3 bases, the J end by 0 bases, with 8 bases between. The CDR3 sequence is 15 residues long. Germline V CDR1 and CDR2: MGHDK, SYGVNS. This PCR relied on a set of 60 Vbeta primers and 13 Jbeta primers. Generated by immunoSEQ multiplex PCR, the TCRdb table keeps only in-frame clones and is missing some. The sample includes about 160,000 clones, roughly 80% of them seen just once. Findings of the study overall: Indistinguishable V segments such as TRBV6-2 and TRBV6-3 were excluded. An analysis done earlier found most TCR beta V segments productive about 87% or about 30% of the time.

This clone was counted once. No antigen is known for it. The sample comprised PBMCs. The clonotype originates from a male donor in good health and CMV-seropositive. The chain couples TRBV25-1 to TRBJ1-4; D ambiguous. The CDR3 sequence is CASSDFPSTNEKLFF. CDR3 DNA: TGTGCCAGCAGTGATTTCCCCTCAACTAATGAAAAACTGTTTTTT.